The 20 T cell receptor beta chains below all came from one sample that was sequenced in a study of identical twins. TCRdb fed the 5' RACE reads into MiXCR, producing one record per CDR3 protein. Here the sample spans 600,000 to 700,000 distinct CDR3 sequences, about 20% being singletons. This same sample was also taken into another study, of T cells expressing NK-cell markers.

The sequencing sample was made of PBMCs. These receptors came from a woman under 30 in good health.

The genes are TRBV7-2 and TRBJ2-1; D remains ambiguous. Trimming stripped 4 bases from V and 14 bases from J, with 15 bases between. The length of the CDR3 is 12 residues. Looked up from germline, CDR1 is SGHTA and CDR2 is FQGNSA. CDR3 bases: TGTGCCAGCAGCTCCCAGGTCCGGAGAAAGTTCTTC. Its translation is CASSSQVRRKFF.

The chain is built from TRBV9 and TRBJ2-3; the D gene could be TRBD1 or TRBD2 (5 bases each). The CDR3 is 12 residues long. CDR1 and CDR2 from the germline V gene are SGDLS and YYNGEE. Deletions cut 0 bases from V and 12 bases from J, with 11 bases between. The CDR3 sequence is CASSVAGTKQYF. Here the CDR3 DNA reads TGTGCCAGCAGCGTAGCCGGGACGAAACAGTATTTT.

In this sample, this clonotype turned up many times. This rearrangement joins TRBV5-6 to TRBJ2-3; TRBD2 agrees at 9 bases. The CDR3 sequence is 17 residues long. Germline trimming cut 0 bases from V and 0 bases from J; bases unmatched to any gene: 5. Germline V lookup: CDR1 SGHDT, CDR2 YYEEEE. The CDR3 loop is CASSLVTGTSSTDTQYF. CDR3 nucleotide sequence: TGTGCCAGCAGCTTGGTTACCGGGACTAGCAGCACAGATACGCAGTATTTT. The variable domain in full, completed from reference TRBV5-6 and TRBJ2-3, reads DAGVTQSPTHLIKTRGQQVTLRCSPKSGHDTVSWYQQALGQGPQFIFQYYEEEERQRGNFPDRFSGHQFPNYSSELNVNALLLGDSALYLCASSLVTGTSSTDTQYFGPGTRLTVL.

Ten or more counts support this clonotype. The rearrangement uses TRBV12-3 or TRBV12-4 and TRBJ2-5; maybe TRBD1 (5 bases). The CDR3 spans 11 residues. The V end lost 8 bases, the J end lost 8 bases, and 12 bases lay between the germline ends. Here the CDR3 DNA reads TGTGCCAGCGGCGCAGGGTACACCCAGTACTTC. Amino acids: CASGAGYTQYF.

V and J are TRBV18 and TRBJ1-3, with 8 bases aligning to TRBD1. V lost 4 bases to trimming and J lost 5 bases; unmatched junction nucleotides: 7. The CDR3 covers 15 residues. The V gene's germline CDR1 is KGHSH and CDR2 LQKENI. CDR3 nucleotides: TGTGCCAGCTCACTCACGGGACAGGTGCGAAACACCATATATTTT. It yields the protein CASSLTGQVRNTIYF.

The chain has TRBV20-1 and TRBJ2-5; the match to TRBD2 covers 9 bases. This CDR3 region has 15 residues. The V and J ends lost 3 bases and 5 bases, in that order; junction bases with no gene match: 10. Germline-derived CDR1 and CDR2 are DFQATT and SNEGSKA (reference sequence). CDR3 loop: CSASNLREGPETQYF. CDR3 DNA sequence: TGCAGTGCTAGTAACTTGCGGGAGGGCCCCGAGACCCAGTACTTC.

The V and J genes are TRBV5-1 and TRBJ2-3, with 7 nucleotides matching TRBD2. Per germline, CDR1 SGHRS and CDR2 YFSETQ. The V gene end was trimmed by 2 bases and the J gene end by 1 base; junction bases not matched to a gene: 4. There are 15 residues in the CDR3. The CDR3 region has the DNA TGCGCCAGCAGCTTTGGGGGGGATCGCACAGATACGCAGTATTTT. Encoded protein: CASSFGGDRTDTQYF.

This clonotype has more than one count but fewer than ten. The chain combines TRBV20-1 with TRBJ2-7, with D possibly being TRBD1 or TRBD2 (5 bases each). Germline lookup yields CDR1 DFQATT and CDR2 SNEGSKA (reference sequence). The CDR3 extends over 10 amino acids. V was pared by 6 bases and J by 2 bases, with 5 bases between. CDR3 amino acids: CSAGAYEQYF. CDR3 nucleotides: TGCAGTGCGGGGGCCTACGAGCAGTACTTC.

This clonotype occurred a few times. CDR3 amino acids: CASSLTYRGLNEQYF. CDR3 nucleotides: TGCGCCAGCAGCTTGACTTACAGGGGACTCAACGAGCAGTACTTC. The chain has TRBV5-1 and TRBJ2-7, with D possibly being TRBD1 (7 bases). This CDR3 has 15 residues. The V and J ends lost 1 base and 5 bases respectively, with 16 bases between them. The germline CDR1 and CDR2 sequences are SGHRS and YFSETQ.

The chain carries TRBV9 and TRBJ2-1; D possibly corresponds to TRBD2 (6 bases). Trimming took 0 bases from V and 5 from J, leaving 12 bases between them. The CDR3 is made up of 15 amino acids. Germline V gene lookup returns CDR1 SGDLS and CDR2 YYNGEE. This CDR3 is CASSVDGGVHNEQFF. The CDR3 coding sequence is TGTGCCAGCAGCGTAGACGGGGGAGTACACAATGAGCAGTTCTTC.

This clonotype was counted only a few times. The chain links TRBV6-1 to TRBJ2-1; either TRBD1 or TRBD2 may fit D (5 bases each). This CDR3 comprises 14 residues. From germline, CDR1 is MNHNS and CDR2 SASEGT. Trimming removed 6 bases from V and 3 bases from J, with 12 bases in between. CDR3 sequence (DNA): TGTGCCAGCAGGGGGGTTACTCGCTACAATGAGCAGTTCTTC. Residues: CASRGVTRYNEQFF.

The chain combines TRBV9 with TRBJ2-1; D is ambiguous. Trimming took off 2 bases at V and 4 bases at J, with 10 bases between the two ends. CDR1 is SGDLS and CDR2 is YYNGEE in the germline V gene. This CDR3 is built from 14 residues. This CDR3 reads CASSVGVGYNEQFF. DNA for the CDR3: TGTGCCAGCAGCGTCGGCGTGGGGTACAATGAGCAGTTCTTC.

Here the CDR3 DNA reads TGTGCCAGCAGCGGGGGCCTTAAGCAGTTCTTC. Translating gives CASSGGLKQFF. The chain recombines TRBV2 with TRBJ2-1; D could derive from TRBD1 or TRBD2 (6 bases each). Trimming pared 6 bases from V and 11 bases from J, leaving 11 bases between. Per the germline V gene, CDR1 is SNHLY and CDR2 is FYNNEI. This CDR3 has 11 amino acids.

The CDR3 is CATRGLAGLSYNEQFF. For the CDR3, the DNA is TGTGCCACCAGGGGGTTAGCGGGACTTTCCTACAATGAGCAGTTCTTC. V gene TRBV24-1 combines with J gene TRBJ2-1, with 8 bases lining up with TRBD2. From germline, CDR1 is KGHDR and CDR2 SFDVKD. The CDR3 length is 16 residues. Losses at the gene ends were 7 bases for V and 1 base for J; bases not matched to a gene: 8.

This clonotype was seen a few times. The chain carries TRBV5-1 and TRBJ2-1, with D maybe TRBD2 (5 bases). The V end lost 3 bases, the J end lost 2 bases, and 12 bases lay between the germline ends. Germline lookup yields CDR1 SGHRS and CDR2 YFSETQ. The CDR3 consists of 15 residues. The CDR3 loop is CASSSLGAPYNEQFF. CDR3 DNA: TGCGCCAGCAGCTCCCTGGGAGCCCCCTACAATGAGCAGTTCTTC.

This clonotype has more than one count but fewer than ten. Since the CDR3 does not end with the conserved phenylalanine or tryptophan, this likely comes from a read error. The DNA is omitted, as the CDR3 cannot be located on it reliably, and the CDR3 follows TCRdb's listing. V and J are TRBV3-1 and TRBJ1-2; the tabulated D call, TRBD1, remains unverified against the DNA. The CDR3 is 11 residues long, counting both termini. Germline V lookup: CDR1 LGHDT, CDR2 YNNKEL (reference sequence). Here the CDR3 reads CASSQGGAEWI.

V gene TRBV29-1 combines with J gene TRBJ2-3; 7 positions agree with TRBD1. The CDR3 has 12 amino acids. Germline trimming cut 6 bases from V and 5 bases from J; bases unmatched to any gene: 5. From germline, CDR1 is SQVTM and CDR2 ANQGSEA. The CDR3 DNA reads TGCAGCGTGAAGGGGGCTCGAGATACGCAGTATTTT. It yields the protein CSVKGARDTQYF.

The sample holds a few counts of this clonotype. The chain employs TRBV20-1 and TRBJ1-5; 8 nucleotides match TRBD1. Germline V gene data show CDR1 as DFQATT and CDR2 as SNEGSKA (reference sequence). Trimming at V came to 6 bases and at J to 6 bases, leaving 4 bases not matched to a gene. The CDR3 totals 12 residues. The CDR3 region is CSASTGVQPQHF. The CDR3 DNA is TGCAGTGCATCGACAGGGGTTCAGCCCCAGCATTTT.

In its sample, this clonotype was seen a few times. This sequence joins TRBV7-2 and TRBJ1-6; TRBD1 aligns across 7 bases. Germline CDR1 and CDR2: SGHTA and FQGNSA. After removal of 6 bases from V and 6 bases from J, the junction contained 11 bases not matched to a gene. CDR3 size: 16 residues. CDR3 sequence (DNA): TGTGCCAGCAGGATTAGGGACAGCTTTGTTAATTCACCCCTCCACTTT. Protein: CASRIRDSFVNSPLHF.

This clonotype was seen a few times. This rearrangement joins TRBV12-3 or TRBV12-4 to TRBJ2-5, with D unresolved. The V gene lost 3 bases and the J gene lost 8 bases, with 16 bases spanning the gap. This CDR3 region has 14 residues. CDR3 in DNA: TGTGCCAGCAGTTTTGGTAGCCGATCTGAAACCCAGTACTTC. It encodes CASSFGSRSETQYF.